This entry lists 5 T cell receptor beta chains sequenced from one sample in a study of cytomegalovirus exposure and HLA in healthy donors. Vbeta (60) and Jbeta (13) primers were used in the PCR. Profiled with immunoSEQ multiplex PCR; TCRdb holds only in-frame clones, not every one. The sample holds some 170,000 clones, 82% seen once. Source material: PBMCs. These receptors were obtained from a girl under 10 years old in good health and CMV-seropositive.

In its sample, this clone was seen once. The chain uses TRBV5-1 and TRBJ2-1; tentatively, D is TRBD1 (6 bases). In germline, CDR1 is SGHRS, CDR2 YFSETQ. The CDR3 has 14 residues. The ends were cut back, 6 bases at V and 5 bases at J, with 15 bases in the middle. CDR3 region: CASKGQSSNNEQFF. The CDR3 nucleotides are TGCGCCAGCAAAGGACAGAGCTCTAACAATGAGCAGTTCTTC. Together with reference TRBV5-1 and TRBJ2-1, the CDR3 gives the full variable domain: KAGVTQTPRYLIKTRGQQVTLSCSPISGHRSVSWYQQTPGQGLQFLFEYFSETQRNKGNFPGRFSGRQFSNSRSEMNVSTLELGDSALYLCASKGQSSNNEQFFGPGTRLTVL.

This clone occurred once. V is TRBV29-1 and J is TRBJ1-2; 7 bases map to TRBD1. Germline trimming cut 6 bases from V and 5 bases from J; bases unmatched to any gene: 9. CDR3 length: 13 amino acids. Germline CDR1 is SQVTM and CDR2 is ANQGSEA. CDR3 amino acids: CSVRDSNCYGYTF. Here the CDR3 DNA reads TGCAGCGTCCGGGACAGTAATTGTTATGGCTACACCTTC. The full variable domain, in which reference TRBV29-1 and TRBJ1-2 provide the parts outside the CDR3, is SAVISQKPSRDICQRGTSLTIQCQVDSQVTMMFWYRQQPGQSLTLIATANQGSEATYESGFVIDKFPISRPNLTFSTLTVSNMSPEDSSIYLCSVRDSNCYGYTFGSGTRLTVV.

V gene TRBV2 combines with J gene TRBJ1-1; no definite D call. The germline V gene has CDR1 SNHLY and CDR2 FYNNEI. Trimming removed 8 bases from V and 3 bases from J, with 19 bases in between. The CDR3 loop spans 15 amino acids. This CDR3 is CASANPEQTDTEAFF. The CDR3 nucleotides are TGTGCCAGCGCCAATCCGGAGCAGACTGACACTGAAGCTTTCTTT. Drawing the rest from reference TRBV2 and TRBJ1-1, the complete variable domain is EPEVTQTPSHQVTQMGQEVILRCVPISNHLYFYWYRQILGQKVEFLVSFYNNEISEKSEIFDDQFSVERPDGSNFTLKIRSTKLEDSAMYFCASANPEQTDTEAFFGQGTRLTVV.

CDR3 sequence reads: CASSNLKAGVSYNEQFF. In nucleotides, the CDR3 is TGTGCCAGCAGTAACCTAAAAGCGGGAGTTAGTTACAATGAGCAGTTCTTC. The chain recombines TRBV27 with TRBJ2-1; 8 bases line up with TRBD2. The length of the CDR3 is 17 residues. After removal of 5 bases from V and 4 bases from J, the junction contained 13 bases not matched to a gene. Looked up from germline, CDR1 is MNHEY and CDR2 is SMNVEV (reference sequence).

The gene calls are TRBV4-1 and TRBJ1-5; 7 bases are shared with TRBD1. Germline assignment: CDR1 MGHRA and CDR2 YSYEKL. The CDR3 covers 17 residues. J gave up 3 bases and V 1 base, and 9 bases lay outside the gene matches. CDR3 sequence reads: CASSQVGGQGTNQPQHF. The CDR3 DNA reads as TGCGCCAGCAGCCAAGTAGGGGGCCAGGGTACCAATCAGCCCCAGCATTTT.